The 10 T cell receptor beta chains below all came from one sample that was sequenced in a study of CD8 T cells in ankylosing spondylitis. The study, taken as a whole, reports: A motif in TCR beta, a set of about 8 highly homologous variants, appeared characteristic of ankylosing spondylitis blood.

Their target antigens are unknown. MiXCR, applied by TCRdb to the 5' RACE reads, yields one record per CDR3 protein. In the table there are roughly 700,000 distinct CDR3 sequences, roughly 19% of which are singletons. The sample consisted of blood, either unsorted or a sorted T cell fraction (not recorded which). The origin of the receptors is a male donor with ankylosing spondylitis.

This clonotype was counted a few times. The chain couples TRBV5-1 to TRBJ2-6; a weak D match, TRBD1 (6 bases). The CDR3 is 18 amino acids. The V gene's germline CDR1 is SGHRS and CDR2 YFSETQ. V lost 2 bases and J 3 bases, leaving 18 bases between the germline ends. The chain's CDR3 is CASSFQQGNLGGANVLTF. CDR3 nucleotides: TGCGCCAGCAGCTTTCAACAGGGAAATTTAGGTGGGGCCAACGTCCTGACTTTC. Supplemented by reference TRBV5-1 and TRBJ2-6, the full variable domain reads KAGVTQTPRYLIKTRGQQVTLSCSPISGHRSVSWYQQTPGQGLQFLFEYFSETQRNKGNFPGRFSGRQFSNSRSEMNVSTLELGDSALYLCASSFQQGNLGGANVLTFGAGSRLTVL.

The CDR3 coding sequence is TGCAGCGTTGCTAGGGCTAGCGGCTACAATGAGCAGTTCTTC. Its translation is CSVARASGYNEQFF. The rearrangement uses TRBV29-1 and TRBJ2-1, with 7 bases that match TRBD2. The CDR3 has 14 amino acids. Unmatched junction bases numbered 6, after V lost 4 bases and J lost 3 bases. Germline V gene lookup returns CDR1 SQVTM and CDR2 ANQGSEA.

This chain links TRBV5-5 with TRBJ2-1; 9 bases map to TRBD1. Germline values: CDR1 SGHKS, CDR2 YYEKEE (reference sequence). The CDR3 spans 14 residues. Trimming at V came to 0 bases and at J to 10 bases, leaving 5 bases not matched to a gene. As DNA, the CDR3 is TGTGCCAGCAGCTTGGACCACAGGGGGCGAGAGCAGTTCTTC. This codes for CASSLDHRGREQFF.

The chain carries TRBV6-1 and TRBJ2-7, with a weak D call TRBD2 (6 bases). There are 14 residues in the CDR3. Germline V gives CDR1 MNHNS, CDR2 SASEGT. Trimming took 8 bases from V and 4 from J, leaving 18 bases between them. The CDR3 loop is CASAPPGDPYEQYF. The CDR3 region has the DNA TGTGCCAGCGCCCCTCCGGGAGATCCGTACGAGCAGTACTTC.

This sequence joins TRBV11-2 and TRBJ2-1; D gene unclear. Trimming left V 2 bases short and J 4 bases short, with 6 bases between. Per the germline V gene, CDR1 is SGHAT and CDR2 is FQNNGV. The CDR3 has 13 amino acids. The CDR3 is CASSLRIYNEQFF. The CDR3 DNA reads TGTGCCAGCAGCTTACGGATTTACAATGAGCAGTTCTTC. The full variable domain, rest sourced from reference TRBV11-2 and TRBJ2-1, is EAGVAQSPRYKIIEKRQSVAFWCNPISGHATLYWYQQILGQGPKLLIQFQNNGVVDDSQLPKDRFSAERLKGVDSTLKIQPAKLEDSAVYLCASSLRIYNEQFFGPGTRLTVL.

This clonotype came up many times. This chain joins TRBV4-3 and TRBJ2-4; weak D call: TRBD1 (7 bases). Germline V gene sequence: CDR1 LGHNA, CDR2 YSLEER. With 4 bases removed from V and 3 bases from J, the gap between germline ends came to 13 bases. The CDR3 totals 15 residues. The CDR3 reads CASSPTGDSKNIQYF. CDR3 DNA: TGCGCCAGCAGCCCAACGGGGGACAGCAAAAACATTCAGTACTTC.

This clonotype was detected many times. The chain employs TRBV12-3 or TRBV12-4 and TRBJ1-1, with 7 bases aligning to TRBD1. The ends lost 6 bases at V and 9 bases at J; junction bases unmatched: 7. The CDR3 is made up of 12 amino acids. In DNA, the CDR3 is TGTGCCAGCAGATCAGACAGGGCCAAAGCTTTCTTT. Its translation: CASRSDRAKAFF.

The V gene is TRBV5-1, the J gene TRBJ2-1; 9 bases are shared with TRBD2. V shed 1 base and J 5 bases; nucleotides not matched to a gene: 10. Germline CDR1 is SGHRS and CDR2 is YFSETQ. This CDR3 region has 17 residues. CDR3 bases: TGCGCCAGCAGCTTGCGGGCGGGAGGGCCCCGGGACAATGAGCAGTTCTTC. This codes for CASSLRAGGPRDNEQFF.

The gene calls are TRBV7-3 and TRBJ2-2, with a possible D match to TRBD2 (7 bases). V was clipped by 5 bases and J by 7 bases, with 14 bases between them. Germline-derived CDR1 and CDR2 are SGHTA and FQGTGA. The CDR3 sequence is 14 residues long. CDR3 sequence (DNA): TGTGCCAGCAGCGATCGGGGGGCGGACGGGGAGCTGTTTTTT. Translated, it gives CASSDRGADGELFF.

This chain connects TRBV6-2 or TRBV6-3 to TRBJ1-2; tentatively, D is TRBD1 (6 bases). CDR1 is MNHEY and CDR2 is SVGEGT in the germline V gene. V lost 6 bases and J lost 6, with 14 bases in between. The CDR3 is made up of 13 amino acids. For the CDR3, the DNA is TGTGCCAGCAGCCGAGGACAGAATAATGGCTACACCTTC. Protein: CASSRGQNNGYTF.